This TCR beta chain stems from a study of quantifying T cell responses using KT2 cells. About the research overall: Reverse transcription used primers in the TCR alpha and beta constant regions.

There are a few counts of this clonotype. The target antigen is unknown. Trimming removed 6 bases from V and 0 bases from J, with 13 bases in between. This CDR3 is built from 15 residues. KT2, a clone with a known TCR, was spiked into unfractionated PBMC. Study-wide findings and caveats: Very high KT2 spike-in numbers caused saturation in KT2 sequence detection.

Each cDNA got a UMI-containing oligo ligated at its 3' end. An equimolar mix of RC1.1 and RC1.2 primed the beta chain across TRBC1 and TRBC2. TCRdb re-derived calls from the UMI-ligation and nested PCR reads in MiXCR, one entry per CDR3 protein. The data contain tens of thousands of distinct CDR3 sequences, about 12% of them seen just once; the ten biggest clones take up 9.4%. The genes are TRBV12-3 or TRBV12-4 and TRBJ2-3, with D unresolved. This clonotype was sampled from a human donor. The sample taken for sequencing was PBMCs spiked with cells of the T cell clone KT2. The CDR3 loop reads CASRPSAASTDTQYF. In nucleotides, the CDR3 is TGTGCCAGCAGACCTTCGGCGGCTAGCACAGATACGCAGTATTTT.